The sequence of this T cell receptor (beta chain) was determined in a study of shared clonotypes between healthy human individuals. In germline, CDR1 is SNHLY, CDR2 FYNNEI. The CDR3 contains 13 residues. V was pared by 4 bases and J by 11 bases, with 17 bases between. None of the donors, who were healthy HIV-negative adults, had recently had acute infections or vaccinations. Those who donated, Caucasian adults without exception, all lived in Nashville, Tennessee. A CD45RA+ naive subset and a CD45RA-negative memory subset were split from CD4+ cells. The test was conducted at deep level. Data came from immunoSEQ multiplex PCR; TCRdb stores just in-frame clones and leaves some out. The sample holds 2 million to 3 million clones, around 94% seen once.

Sequenced sample: naive CD4+ T cells sorted from blood. Specified subset: CD45RA+ positively selected. The sequence was obtained from a man in his late teens or twenties in good health. The chain links TRBV2 to TRBJ2-5; D not resolved. Written as DNA, the CDR3 is TGTGCCAGCAGTGTCGATTCCTTTGGAGAGCAGTACTTC. Translating gives CASSVDSFGEQYF.